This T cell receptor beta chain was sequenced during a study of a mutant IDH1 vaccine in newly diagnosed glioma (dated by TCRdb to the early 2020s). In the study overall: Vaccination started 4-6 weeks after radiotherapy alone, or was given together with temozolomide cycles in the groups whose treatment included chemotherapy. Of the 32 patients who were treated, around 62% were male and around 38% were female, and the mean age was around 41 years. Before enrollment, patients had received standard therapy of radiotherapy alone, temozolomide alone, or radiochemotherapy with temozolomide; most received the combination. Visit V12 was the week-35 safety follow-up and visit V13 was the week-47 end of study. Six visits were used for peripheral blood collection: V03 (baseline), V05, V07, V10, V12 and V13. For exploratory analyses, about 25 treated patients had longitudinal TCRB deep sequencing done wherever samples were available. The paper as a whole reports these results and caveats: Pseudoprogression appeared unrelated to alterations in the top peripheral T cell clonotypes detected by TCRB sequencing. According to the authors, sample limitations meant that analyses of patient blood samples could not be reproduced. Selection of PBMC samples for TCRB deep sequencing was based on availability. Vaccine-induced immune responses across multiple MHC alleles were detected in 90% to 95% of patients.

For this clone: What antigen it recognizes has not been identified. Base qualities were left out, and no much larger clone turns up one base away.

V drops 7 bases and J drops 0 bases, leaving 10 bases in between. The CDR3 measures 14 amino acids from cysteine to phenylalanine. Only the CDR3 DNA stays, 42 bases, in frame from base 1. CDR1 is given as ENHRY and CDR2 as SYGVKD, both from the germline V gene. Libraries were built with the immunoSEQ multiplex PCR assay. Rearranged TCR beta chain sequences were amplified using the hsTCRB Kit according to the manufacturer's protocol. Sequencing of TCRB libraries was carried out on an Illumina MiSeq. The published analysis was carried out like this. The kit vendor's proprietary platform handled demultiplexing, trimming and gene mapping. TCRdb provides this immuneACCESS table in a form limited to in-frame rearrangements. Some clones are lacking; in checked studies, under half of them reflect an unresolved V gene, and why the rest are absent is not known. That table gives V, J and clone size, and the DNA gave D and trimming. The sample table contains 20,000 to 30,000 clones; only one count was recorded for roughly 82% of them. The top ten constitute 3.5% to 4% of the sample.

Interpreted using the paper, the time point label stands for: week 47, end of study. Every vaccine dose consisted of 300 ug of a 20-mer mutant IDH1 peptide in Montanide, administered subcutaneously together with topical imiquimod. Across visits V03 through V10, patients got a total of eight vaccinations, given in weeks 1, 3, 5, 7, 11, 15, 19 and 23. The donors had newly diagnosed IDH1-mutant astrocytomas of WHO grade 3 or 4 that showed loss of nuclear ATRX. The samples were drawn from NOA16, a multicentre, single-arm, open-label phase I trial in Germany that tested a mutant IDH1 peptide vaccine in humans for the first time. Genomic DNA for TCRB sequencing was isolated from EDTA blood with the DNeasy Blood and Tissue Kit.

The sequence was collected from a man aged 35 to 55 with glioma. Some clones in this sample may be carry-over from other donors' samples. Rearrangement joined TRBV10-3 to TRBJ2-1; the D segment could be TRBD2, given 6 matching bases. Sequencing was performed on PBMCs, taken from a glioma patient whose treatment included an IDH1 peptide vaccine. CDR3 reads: CAIKAGSSYNEQFF. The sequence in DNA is TGTGCCATCAAGGCGGGGAGCTCCTACAATGAGCAGTTCTTC.